This T cell receptor (beta chain) was observed in a study of siplizumab effects on memory and regulatory T cells. Findings and caveats of the study: Researchers did not confirm the suppressive function of proliferating Tregs from siplizumab cultures. Alloreactive sequences traceable to unstimulated CD4+ memory cells were significantly reduced by siplizumab. A mean of approximately 70% of mappable alloreactive CD4+ clones were Treg-derived with siplizumab, compared with roughly 25% in controls.

Approximately 100,000 TCR templates per sample were assayed. The data were produced by immunoSEQ multiplex PCR, yet TCRdb's version contains in-frame clones alone and is incomplete. The repertoire holds approximately 110,000 clones, with under 95% as singletons. Looked up from germline, CDR1 is WNHNN and CDR2 is SYGVQD (reference sequence). The CDR3 has 12 residues. This clone has more than one count but fewer than ten. Its specificity is not known. At one boundary the junction diverges from the germline segment, which might be a read error. This chain uses TRBV10-1 with TRBJ2-7; a possible D gene is TRBD2 (7 bases). This receptor was taken from a human donor in good health. The sample was Tregs sorted from blood. The CDR3 nucleotides read TGCGCCAGCAGTGCCGCGGGTCAGGGGACTAATTTC. Amino acid sequence: CASSAAGQGTNF.